The 16 T cell receptor beta chains listed next were all sequenced from one sample in a study of blood T cell repertoires in COVID-19. The method was immunoSEQ multiplex PCR; TCRdb's version includes in-frame clones alone and lacks a portion of them. The sample lists some 60,000 clones; under 95% were seen once. Material: peripheral blood. These receptors were taken from a human donor in a cohort sampled during active COVID-19.

The genes are TRBV1 and TRBJ2-1; the table calls TRBD2, which could not be checked here. TRBV1 counts as a pseudogene. The CDR3 extends over 16 amino acids. DNA of the CDR3: TGCACCAGCAGCCCCCTTAGTGATAGCGGGAGAAATGAGCAGTTCTTC. Protein: CTSSPLSDSGRNEQFF.

This chain uses TRBV6-6 with TRBJ2-7, with a tentative D call TRBD1 (5 bases). Germline assignment: CDR1 MNHNY and CDR2 SVGAGI (reference sequence). This CDR3 has 18 amino acids. V gave up 5 bases and J gave up 5 bases, with 28 bases separating them. In nucleotides, the CDR3 is TGTGCCAGCAGTCTATGGCCAAATAGGGGCCAAAAAGAGGACGAGCAGTACTTC. It is translated as CASSLWPNRGQKEDEQYF.

V and J are TRBV28 and TRBJ1-2; D gene uncertain. Germline V gene sequence: CDR1 MDHEN, CDR2 SYDVKM. V lost 7 bases to trimming and J lost 6 bases, with 18 bases between them. The CDR3 has 14 residues. The CDR3 bases are TGTGCCAGCAACTCACCTAGGGAGTCGGATGGCTACACCTTC. This sequence encodes CASNSPRESDGYTF.

The rearrangement links TRBV6-5 to TRBJ1-1; possible D gene TRBD1, 5 bases. Trimming left V 2 bases short and J 4 bases short, with 8 bases between. Germline V CDR1 and CDR2: MNHEY, SVGAGI. This CDR3 has 13 residues. The CDR3 nucleotides are TGTGCCAGCAGTTACGGGGGAGGCACTGAAGCTTTCTTT. Translating it yields CASSYGGGTEAFF.

The chain uses TRBV23-1 and TRBJ2-4; 10 nucleotides align to TRBD2. TRBV23-1 belongs to the ORF category, with a function that is uncertain. The ends lost 4 bases at V and 1 base at J; junction bases unmatched: 7. The CDR3 totals 17 residues. In nucleotides, the CDR3 is TGCGCCAGCAGTCGGGCTAGCGGGAGTTTCGCCAAAAACATTCAGTACTTC. Translating it yields CASSRASGSFAKNIQYF.

About this clone: This CDR3 is missing its conserved last phenylalanine or tryptophan, likely due to a read error. No DNA is shown, since the ends of the CDR3 on it are uncertain; the CDR3 is the one TCRdb lists. The chain carries TRBV23-1 and TRBJ1-4; TRBD1 is the table's D call and was not checked against the DNA. TRBV23-1 is flagged as an ORF with uncertain function. Inclusive of both ends, the CDR3 amounts to 10 amino acids. CDR3 sequence: CASSPTDRGR.

The chain joins TRBV19 to TRBJ2-1; 7 positions agree with TRBD2. The V gene end was trimmed by 4 bases and the J gene end by 15 bases; junction bases not matched to a gene: 9. Per the germline V gene, CDR1 is LNHDA and CDR2 is SQIVND (reference sequence). The CDR3 length is 12 residues. The CDR3 sequence: CASSRREGKSFF. The CDR3 nucleotides read TGTGCCAGTAGTAGAAGGGAGGGGAAATCGTTCTTC.

The genes are TRBV5-1 and TRBJ2-7; D might be TRBD2 (6 bases). With 4 bases removed from V and 11 bases from J, the gap between germline ends came to 16 bases. CDR1 is SGHRS and CDR2 is YFSETQ in the germline V gene. The CDR3 is 12 residues long. The CDR3, as DNA: TGCGCCAGCAGCGCTAGTCCGGGCGGGGAGTACTTC. It specifies CASSASPGGEYF.

This rearrangement joins TRBV18 to TRBJ2-1; D is ambiguous. The CDR3 has 15 residues. Germline V gene sequence: CDR1 KGHSH, CDR2 LQKENI. V lost 0 bases to trimming and J lost 1 base, with 7 bases between them. The CDR3 here is CASSPPISSYNEQFF. CDR3 nucleotides: TGTGCCAGCTCACCACCGATTAGTTCCTACAATGAGCAGTTCTTC.

The chain is built from TRBV29-1 and TRBJ1-5; a weak D match, TRBD1 (5 bases). Germline CDR1 is SQVTM and CDR2 is ANQGSEA. The CDR3 loop spans 14 amino acids. V was cut by 0 bases and J by 4 bases, with 10 bases left in between. The CDR3 DNA reads TGCAGCGTTGAAGATCGGGGGAATAATCAGCCCCAGCATTTT. Translating gives CSVEDRGNNQPQHF.

This clone showed up just a few times. The V call is TRBV2, the J call TRBJ2-3; 7 positions match TRBD2. V shed 3 bases and J 0 bases; nucleotides not matched to a gene: 3. The CDR3 length is 15 residues. Germline CDR1 and CDR2: SNHLY and FYNNEI. Here the CDR3 reads CASSDSGASTDTQYF. CDR3 in DNA: TGTGCCAGCAGTGACAGCGGGGCTAGCACAGATACGCAGTATTTT.

CDR3 nucleotides: TGTGCCAGCAGCGCCGAGGGGGAATCATATGTGGAGACCCAGTACTTC. Amino acids: CASSAEGESYVETQYF. This sequence joins TRBV6-4 and TRBJ2-5, with a weak D call TRBD1 (6 bases). Trimming took off 6 bases at V and 5 bases at J, with 22 bases between the two ends. Germline V gives CDR1 MRHNA, CDR2 SNTAGT. The CDR3 contains 16 residues.

V is TRBV7-2 and J is TRBJ2-7; D might be TRBD2 (6 bases). The CDR3 loop spans 15 amino acids. V gave up 1 base and J gave up 6 bases, with 16 bases separating them. Germline CDR1 reads SGHTA; CDR2 reads FQGNSA. For the CDR3, the DNA is TGTGCCAGCAGCTTAGGATGGCGGGGAACTCTCGAGCAGTACTTC. The encoded protein is CASSLGWRGTLEQYF.

CDR3 amino acids: CASSQGANYEQYF. DNA of the CDR3: TGCGCCAGCAGCCAAGGGGCAAATTACGAGCAGTACTTC. The chain combines TRBV4-1 with TRBJ2-7; D is unresolved. This CDR3 is 13 amino acids long. CDR1 is MGHRA and CDR2 is YSYEKL in the germline V gene. Trimming cost V 1 base and J 4 bases, with 8 bases left between them.

This chain uses TRBV6-5 with TRBJ2-7; 8 nucleotides agree with TRBD2. Germline lookup yields CDR1 MNHEY and CDR2 SVGAGI. V lost 0 bases to trimming and J lost 3 bases; unmatched junction nucleotides: 7. The CDR3 consists of 16 residues. The CDR3 spells CASSYSRGLAGYEQYF. The CDR3 DNA is TGTGCCAGCAGTTACTCGCGCGGTCTAGCGGGCTACGAGCAGTACTTC.

This chain connects TRBV2 to TRBJ2-1, with 8 nucleotides matching TRBD2. Germline trimming cut 6 bases from V and 3 bases from J; bases unmatched to any gene: 4. Germline V lookup: CDR1 SNHLY, CDR2 FYNNEI. The CDR3 covers 14 residues. The CDR3: CASRLGLVYNEQFF. CDR3 bases: TGTGCCAGCAGACTGGGACTAGTCTACAATGAGCAGTTCTTC.